This paragraph reports one T cell receptor beta chain. Antigen: not known. Sequencing was performed with immunoSEQ multiplex PCR; in TCRdb, only in-frame clones are kept and a portion is missing. Here the sample spans about 120,000 clones, roughly nine tenths being singletons. Germline assignment: CDR1 MNHEY and CDR2 SVGAGI. The length of the CDR3 is 15 residues. The V segment lost 10 bases and the J segment 3 bases; nucleotides outside the gene matches: 8. The record originates from a study of T cell responses to AZD1222 COVID-19 vaccine. Findings of the study overall: Compared with day 0, the breadth and depth of the Spike-specific TCR repertoire rose significantly after two doses of AZD1222.

The TCR comes from an adult in good health. The J gene is TRBJ2-2, the V gene TRBV6-5; 10 positions match TRBD2. Sequenced here: peripheral blood, sampled on day 0 of AZD1222 vaccination. CDR3: CATSLAGVDTGELFF. In DNA form, the CDR3 reads TGTGCCACCTCTCTAGCGGGAGTGGACACCGGGGAGCTGTTTTTT.